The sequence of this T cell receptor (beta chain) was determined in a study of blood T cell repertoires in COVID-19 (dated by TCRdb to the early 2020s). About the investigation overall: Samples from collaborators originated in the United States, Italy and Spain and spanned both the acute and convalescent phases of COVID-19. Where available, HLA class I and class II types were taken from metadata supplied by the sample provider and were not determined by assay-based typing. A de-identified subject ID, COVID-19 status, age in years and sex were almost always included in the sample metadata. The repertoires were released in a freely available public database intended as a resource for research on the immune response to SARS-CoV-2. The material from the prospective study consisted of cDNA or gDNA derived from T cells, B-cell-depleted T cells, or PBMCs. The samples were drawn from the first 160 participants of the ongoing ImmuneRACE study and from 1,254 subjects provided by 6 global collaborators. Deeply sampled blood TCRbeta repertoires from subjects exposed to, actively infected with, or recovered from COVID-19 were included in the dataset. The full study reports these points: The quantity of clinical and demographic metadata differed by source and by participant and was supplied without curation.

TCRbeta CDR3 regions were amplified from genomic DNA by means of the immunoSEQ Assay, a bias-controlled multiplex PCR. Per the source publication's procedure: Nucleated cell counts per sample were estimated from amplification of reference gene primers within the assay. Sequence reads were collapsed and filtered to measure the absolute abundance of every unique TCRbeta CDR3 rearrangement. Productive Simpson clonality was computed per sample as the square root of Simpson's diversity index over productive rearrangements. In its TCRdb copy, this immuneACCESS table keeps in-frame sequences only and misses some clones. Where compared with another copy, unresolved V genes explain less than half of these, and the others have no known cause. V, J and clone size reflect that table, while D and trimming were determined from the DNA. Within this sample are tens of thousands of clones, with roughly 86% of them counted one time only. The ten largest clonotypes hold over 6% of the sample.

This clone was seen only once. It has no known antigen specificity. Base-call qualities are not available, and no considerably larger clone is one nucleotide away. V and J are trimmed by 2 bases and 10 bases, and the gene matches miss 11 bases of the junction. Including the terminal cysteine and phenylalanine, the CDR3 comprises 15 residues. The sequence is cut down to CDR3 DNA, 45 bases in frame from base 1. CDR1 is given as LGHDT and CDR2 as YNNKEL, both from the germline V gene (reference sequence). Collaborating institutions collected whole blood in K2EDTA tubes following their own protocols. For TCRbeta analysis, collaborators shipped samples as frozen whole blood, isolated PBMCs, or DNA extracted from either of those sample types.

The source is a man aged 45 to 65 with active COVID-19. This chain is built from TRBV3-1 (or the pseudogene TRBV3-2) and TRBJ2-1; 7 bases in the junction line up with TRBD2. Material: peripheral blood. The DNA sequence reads TGTGCCAGCAGCCAATCGGGACTATCCAGCGGGGAGCAGTTCTTC. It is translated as CASSQSGLSSGEQFF.